Sequencing of this T cell receptor (beta chain) was carried out in a study of T cell clonotyping in hematopoietic cell transplantation. The table came from immunoSEQ multiplex PCR; TCRdb's copy has only in-frame clones and leaves some out. The table includes tens of thousands of clones, 80% to 90% detected once. Note on this clone: The antigen remains undetermined.

Germline CDR1 is MDHEN and CDR2 is SYDVKM. This CDR3 contains 15 residues. V lost 3 bases, J lost 5 bases, and 16 bases lay in between. Study conclusions and caveats: Recipient TCR diversity dropped after transplant; expanded clonotypes rose from day 30 to 180. At the given depth, recipient repertoires were over 95% de novo clonotypes. Broader posttransplant TCR repertoire diversity was predicted by graft donor and pretransplant recipient Inverse Simpson Index values.

Source material: peripheral blood mononuclear cells. The receptor's source is a woman between 35 and 50 years old in good health. Some clones in this sample may be carry-over from other donors' samples. The rearrangement uses TRBV28 and TRBJ1-2; D ambiguous. As DNA, the CDR3 is TGTGCCAGCAGTTTTGCGGCCAGACCGCCATATGGCTACACCTTC. Its protein is CASSFAARPPYGYTF.